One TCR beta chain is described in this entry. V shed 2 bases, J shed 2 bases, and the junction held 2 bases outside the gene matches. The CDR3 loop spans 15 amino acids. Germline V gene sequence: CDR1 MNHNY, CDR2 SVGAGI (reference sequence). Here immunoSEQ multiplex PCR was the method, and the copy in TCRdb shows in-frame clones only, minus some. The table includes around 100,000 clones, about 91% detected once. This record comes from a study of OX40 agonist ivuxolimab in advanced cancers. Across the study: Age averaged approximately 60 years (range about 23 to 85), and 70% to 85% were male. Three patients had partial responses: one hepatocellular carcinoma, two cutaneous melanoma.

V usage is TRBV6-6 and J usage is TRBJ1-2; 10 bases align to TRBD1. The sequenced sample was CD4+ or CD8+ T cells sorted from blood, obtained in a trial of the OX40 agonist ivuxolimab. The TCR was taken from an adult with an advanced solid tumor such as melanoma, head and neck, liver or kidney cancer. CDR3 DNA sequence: TGTGCCAGCAGTTACCCGGGACAGGGGAACTATGGCTACACCTTC. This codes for CASSYPGQGNYGYTF.